The 25 T cell receptor beta chains below come from one sample, sequenced in a study of blood T cell repertoires in COVID-19. Produced via immunoSEQ multiplex PCR; TCRdb's table is partial and in-frame only. In the table there are 130,000 or so clones, approximately 90% of which are singletons. Material for sequencing was peripheral blood. The receptor set was obtained from a man aged 50 to 59 with active or convalescent COVID-19.

The chain carries TRBV29-1 and TRBJ1-1, with D perhaps TRBD1 (6 bases). Trimming cost V 6 bases and J 4 bases, with 18 bases left between them. Germline CDR1 is SQVTM and CDR2 is ANQGSEA. This CDR3 contains 14 residues. DNA for the CDR3: TGCAGCGTCGCCCGGCGGGGGGGGGCCACTGAAGCTTTCTTT. This sequence encodes CSVARRGGATEAFF.

The chain links TRBV28 to TRBJ1-1, with TRBD1 matching over 7 bases. The germline V gene has CDR1 MDHEN and CDR2 SYDVKM. The CDR3 loop spans 13 amino acids. Unmatched junction bases numbered 6, after V lost 6 bases and J lost 5 bases. The CDR3 here is CASRATGLTEAFF. As DNA, the CDR3 is TGTGCCAGCAGGGCGACAGGGCTAACTGAAGCTTTCTTT.

V usage is TRBV19 and J usage is TRBJ2-1, with D unclear. V gave up 2 bases and J gave up 0 bases, with 11 bases separating them. The CDR3 is 16 residues long. CDR1 is LNHDA and CDR2 is SQIVND in the germline V gene (reference sequence). CDR3 amino acids: CASSIIHHSSYNEQFF. DNA for the CDR3: TGTGCCAGTAGTATAATCCACCATAGCTCCTACAATGAGCAGTTCTTC.

CDR3 protein: CASSLGQGRETQYF. As DNA, the CDR3 is TGCGCCAGCAGCTTGGGCCAGGGGAGAGAGACCCAGTACTTC. This chain connects TRBV5-1 to TRBJ2-5; possibly TRBD1 for D (6 bases). The V end lost 0 bases, the J end lost 4 bases, and 10 bases lay between the germline ends. The CDR3 covers 14 residues. The germline CDR1 and CDR2 sequences are SGHRS and YFSETQ.

This chain links TRBV5-1 with TRBJ1-4, with 7 bases fitting TRBD1. V gave up 5 bases and J gave up 0 bases; unmatched junction bases: 4. This CDR3 has 15 amino acids. Germline CDR1 reads SGHRS; CDR2 reads YFSETQ. The CDR3 reads CASSEDRATNEKLFF. CDR3 DNA: TGCGCCAGCAGTGAAGACAGGGCAACTAATGAAAAACTGTTTTTT. The full variable domain, with the rest looked up from reference TRBV5-1 and TRBJ1-4, is KAGVTQTPRYLIKTRGQQVTLSCSPISGHRSVSWYQQTPGQGLQFLFEYFSETQRNKGNFPGRFSGRQFSNSRSEMNVSTLELGDSALYLCASSEDRATNEKLFFGSGTQLSVL.

The J gene is TRBJ1-3, the V gene TRBV2; 8 bases map to TRBD1. The CDR3 covers 11 residues. J gave up 7 bases and V 8 bases, and 1 base lay outside the gene matches. Per the germline V gene, CDR1 is SNHLY and CDR2 is FYNNEI. CDR3 nucleotides: TGTGCCAGCGGGACAGGTAACACCATATATTTT. The encoded protein is CASGTGNTIYF.

This clone has only a few counts. The chain employs TRBV20-1 and TRBJ2-5, with 7 positions matching TRBD2. Germline CDR1 reads DFQATT; CDR2 reads SNEGSKA (reference sequence). Germline trimming cut 3 bases from V and 1 base from J; bases unmatched to any gene: 8. This CDR3 spans 15 amino acids. CDR3 residues: CSASNPSGRQETQYF. The CDR3 region has the DNA TGCAGTGCTAGTAACCCTAGCGGCCGCCAAGAGACCCAGTACTTC.

Written as DNA, the CDR3 is TGTGCCAGCAGCTTGGTTGCGGGTACCGTCAATGAGCAGTTCTTC. Translation gives CASSLVAGTVNEQFF. J is TRBJ2-1 and V is TRBV5-5, with a tentative D call TRBD2 (5 bases). Trimming took off 0 bases at V and 6 bases at J, with 13 bases between the two ends. In germline, CDR1 is SGHKS, CDR2 YYEKEE (reference sequence). The CDR3 runs 15 residues.

This rearrangement joins TRBV2 to TRBJ2-5, with 7 bases identical to TRBD2. The CDR3 contains 15 residues. The V gene end was trimmed by 2 bases and the J gene end by 5 bases; junction bases not matched to a gene: 8. Looked up from germline, CDR1 is SNHLY and CDR2 is FYNNEI. CDR3 nucleotides: TGTGCCAGCAGTGAACAAATGACTAGCAGGGAGACCCAGTACTTC. Translated: CASSEQMTSRETQYF.

The genes are TRBV5-4 and TRBJ1-2, with D possibly TRBD1 on 5 matching bases. Germline-derived CDR1 and CDR2 are SGHNT and YYREEE (reference sequence). With 1 base removed from V and 8 bases from J, the gap between germline ends came to 12 bases. This CDR3 comprises 13 residues. The CDR3 is CASSLLQGNGYTF. CDR3 DNA: TGTGCCAGCAGCTTGTTGCAGGGTAACGGCTACACCTTC.

The chain couples TRBV11-3 to TRBJ2-3; 11 positions agree with TRBD2. The germline V gene encodes CDR1 SGHNT and CDR2 YENEEA. The CDR3 length is 15 residues. The ends lost 6 bases at V and 4 bases at J; junction bases unmatched: 6. The CDR3 region is CASSASGGFSDTQYF. For the CDR3, the DNA is TGTGCCAGCAGTGCTAGCGGGGGGTTTTCAGATACGCAGTATTTT. The full variable domain, its missing parts supplied by reference TRBV11-3 and TRBJ2-3, is EAGVVQSPRYKIIEKKQPVAFWCNPISGHNTLYWYLQNLGQGPELLIRYENEEAVDDSQLPKDRFSAERLKGVDSTLKIQPAELGDSAVYLCASSASGGFSDTQYFGPGTRLTVL.

This chain connects TRBV27 to TRBJ2-1; 7 bases match TRBD2. The V gene end was trimmed by 3 bases and the J gene end by 10 bases; junction bases not matched to a gene: 9. From germline, CDR1 is MNHEY and CDR2 SMNVEV (reference sequence). The CDR3 sequence is 14 residues long. The CDR3 DNA sequence: TGTGCCAGCAGTTTGCTAGCGGAGCCAAGGGAGCAGTTCTTC. As protein: CASSLLAEPREQFF.

The chain joins TRBV7-6 to TRBJ1-2, with 7 bases matching TRBD1. There are 16 residues in the CDR3. Germline V CDR1 and CDR2: SGHVS, FNYEAQ. V shed 5 bases, J shed 0 bases, and the junction held 9 bases outside the gene matches. The CDR3 reads CASSPGQGEPNYGYTF. Written as DNA, the CDR3 is TGTGCCAGCAGCCCAGGTCAGGGGGAGCCTAACTATGGCTACACCTTC.

CDR3 in amino acids: CATSDTRGGGNQPQHF. In DNA, the CDR3 is TGTGCCACCAGTGACACCCGAGGCGGGGGCAATCAGCCCCAGCATTTT. V gene TRBV24-1 combines with J gene TRBJ1-5, with no clear D. Germline CDR1 reads KGHDR; CDR2 reads SFDVKD. The CDR3 sequence is 16 residues long. V was cut by 4 bases and J by 2 bases, with 14 bases left in between.

The CDR3 DNA reads TGTGCTAGTGGCCCCGGACAGGGGGCAGCCGGGGAGCTGTTTTTT. Residues: CASGPGQGAAGELFF. This rearrangement joins TRBV12-5 to TRBJ2-2; 11 positions agree with TRBD1. In germline, CDR1 is LGHNT, CDR2 FRNRAP. The junction had 6 bases not matched to a gene; V was cut back by 6 bases and J by 6 bases. The CDR3 runs to 15 residues.

The chain employs TRBV11-2 and TRBJ2-1, with no clear D. Germline V CDR1 and CDR2: SGHAT, FQNNGV. The CDR3 runs to 18 residues. Deletions cut 7 bases from V and 5 bases from J, with 27 bases between. The CDR3 loop is CASTNYPRLADYDNEQFF. The DNA for the CDR3 is TGTGCCAGCACCAATTACCCCCGGTTGGCGGATTATGACAATGAGCAGTTCTTC.

The rearrangement uses TRBV3-1 (or the pseudogene TRBV3-2) and TRBJ2-2, with D hard to call. The germline V gene has CDR1 LGHDT and CDR2 YNNKEL (reference sequence). V was trimmed by 1 base and J by 5 bases, leaving 8 bases between them. This CDR3 contains 14 residues. The CDR3 region has the DNA TGTGCCAGCAGCCAAGCTGCTATAACCGGGGAGCTGTTTTTT. Its protein product is CASSQAAITGELFF.

The J gene is TRBJ1-2, the V gene TRBV28, with TRBD1 matching 8 bases. Trimming took 5 bases from V and 4 from J; bases not matched to a gene: 9. Germline V CDR1 and CDR2: MDHEN, SYDVKM. The CDR3 has 15 residues. CDR3 loop: CASSRTGRPLYGYTF. The CDR3 region has the DNA TGTGCCAGCAGTAGGACAGGGAGGCCCCTCTATGGCTACACCTTC.

The V and J genes are TRBV3-1 (or the pseudogene TRBV3-2) and TRBJ2-7; maybe TRBD2 (5 bases). CDR3 length: 15 residues. V lost 0 bases and J 2 bases, leaving 11 bases between the germline ends. Germline-derived CDR1 and CDR2 are LGHDT and YNNKEL (reference sequence). For the CDR3, the DNA is TGTGCCAGCAGCCAAGACGGGATTCTACCCTACGAGCAGTACTTC. Amino acids: CASSQDGILPYEQYF.

V usage is TRBV3-1 (or the pseudogene TRBV3-2) and J usage is TRBJ1-2; 8 positions match TRBD1. The CDR3 has 15 amino acids. The germline CDR1 and CDR2 sequences are LGHDT and YNNKEL (reference sequence). V was clipped by 0 bases and J by 4 bases; unmatched bases: 4. CDR3 nucleotide sequence: TGTGCCAGCAGCCAAGATGGGACAGGCAGCTATGGCTACACCTTC. It translates to CASSQDGTGSYGYTF.

The V gene is TRBV29-1, the J gene TRBJ1-1, with D unclear. V lost 3 bases to trimming and J lost 1 base, with 6 bases between them. CDR1 is SQVTM, CDR2 ANQGSEA, per germline. This CDR3 is 12 amino acids long. CDR3 amino acids: CSVDGGNTEAFF. Here the CDR3 DNA reads TGCAGCGTTGACGGAGGGAACACTGAAGCTTTCTTT.

The gene calls are TRBV10-3 and TRBJ1-2, with a tentative D call TRBD1 (5 bases). The ends were cut back, 2 bases at V and 1 base at J, with 5 bases in the middle. CDR1 is ENHRY and CDR2 is SYGVKD in the germline V gene. CDR3 length equals 13 residues. The CDR3 sequence: CAISEDSNYGYTF. The CDR3 nucleotides read TGTGCCATCAGTGAGGACAGTAACTATGGCTACACCTTC.

The V gene is TRBV6-5, the J gene TRBJ2-7; weak D call: TRBD1 (6 bases). CDR1 and CDR2 (germline): MNHEY, SVGAGI. CDR3 size: 12 residues. The ends were cut back, 6 bases at V and 7 bases at J, with 13 bases in the middle. Written as DNA, the CDR3 is TGTGCCAGCAGGTCAGGGGCGCTTGAGCAGTACTTC. Protein: CASRSGALEQYF.

This chain uses TRBV2 with TRBJ2-7, with a tentative D call TRBD1 (6 bases). Trimming pared 7 bases from V and 4 bases from J, leaving 17 bases between. This CDR3 has 14 residues. Germline CDR1 reads SNHLY; CDR2 reads FYNNEI. CDR3 loop: CASNLQGSGYEQYF. DNA for the CDR3: TGTGCCAGCAACTTACAGGGATCGGGGTACGAGCAGTACTTC.

The chain recombines TRBV7-2 with TRBJ2-3; D remains unclear. The CDR3 has 14 amino acids. From germline, CDR1 is SGHTA and CDR2 FQGNSA. The V and J ends lost 3 bases and 1 base respectively, with 8 bases between them. Written as DNA, the CDR3 is TGTGCCAGCAGCTTCGGGTCGGGCACAGATACGCAGTATTTT. It translates to CASSFGSGTDTQYF. Full variable domain (rest looked up from reference TRBV7-2 and TRBJ2-3): GAGVSQSPSNKVTEKGKDVELRCDPISGHTALYWYRQSLGQGLEFLIYFQGNSAPDKSGLPSDRFSAERTGGSVSTLTIQRTQQEDSAVYLCASSFGSGTDTQYFGPGTRLTVL.